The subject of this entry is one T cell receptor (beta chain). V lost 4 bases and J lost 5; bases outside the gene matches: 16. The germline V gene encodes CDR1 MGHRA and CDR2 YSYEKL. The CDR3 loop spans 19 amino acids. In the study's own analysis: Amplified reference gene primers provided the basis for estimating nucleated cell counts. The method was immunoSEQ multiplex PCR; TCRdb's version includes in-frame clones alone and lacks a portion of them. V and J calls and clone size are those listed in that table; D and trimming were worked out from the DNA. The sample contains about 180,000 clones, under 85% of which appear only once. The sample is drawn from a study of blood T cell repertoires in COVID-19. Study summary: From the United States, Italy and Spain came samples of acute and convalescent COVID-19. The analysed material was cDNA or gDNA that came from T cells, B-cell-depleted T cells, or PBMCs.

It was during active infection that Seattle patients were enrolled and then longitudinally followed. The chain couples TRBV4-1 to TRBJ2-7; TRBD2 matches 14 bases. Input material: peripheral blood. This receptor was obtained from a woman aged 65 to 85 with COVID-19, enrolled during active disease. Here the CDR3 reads CASSRSTPGTSGRRDEQYF. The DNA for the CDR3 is TGCGCCAGCAGCCGGTCGACACCCGGGACTAGCGGGAGAAGGGACGAGCAGTACTTC.